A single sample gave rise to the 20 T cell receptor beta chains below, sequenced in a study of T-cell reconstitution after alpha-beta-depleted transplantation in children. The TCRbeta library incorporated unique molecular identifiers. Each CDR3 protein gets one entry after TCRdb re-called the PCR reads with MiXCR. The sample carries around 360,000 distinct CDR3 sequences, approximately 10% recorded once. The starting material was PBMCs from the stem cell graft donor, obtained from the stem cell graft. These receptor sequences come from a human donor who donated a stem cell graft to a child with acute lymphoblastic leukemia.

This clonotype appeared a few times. CDR3 sequence (DNA): TGCAGTGCTAGAGAACTAGCGGGACGGGAGCAGTATTTT. Its translation: CSARELAGREQYF. V usage is TRBV20-1 and J usage is TRBJ2-3, with 10 bases matching TRBD2. The V gene end was trimmed by 0 bases and the J gene end by 11 bases; junction bases not matched to a gene: 5. Germline assignment: CDR1 DFQATT and CDR2 SNEGSKA (reference sequence). CDR3 size: 13 residues.

The CDR3 sequence: CASSLAPGYEQYF. DNA of the CDR3: TGTGCCAGCAGTTTAGCCCCCGGCTACGAGCAGTACTTC. The chain employs TRBV12-3 or TRBV12-4 and TRBJ2-7, with unresolved D. This CDR3 contains 13 residues. V lost 0 bases and J 3 bases, leaving 6 bases between the germline ends.

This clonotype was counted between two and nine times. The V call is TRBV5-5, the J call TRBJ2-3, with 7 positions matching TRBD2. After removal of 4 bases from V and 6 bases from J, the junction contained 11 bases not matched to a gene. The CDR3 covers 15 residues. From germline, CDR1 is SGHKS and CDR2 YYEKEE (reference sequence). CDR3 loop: CASSLIAGLRDTQYF. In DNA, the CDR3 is TGTGCCAGCAGCCTCATAGCGGGCCTCCGGGATACGCAGTATTTT.

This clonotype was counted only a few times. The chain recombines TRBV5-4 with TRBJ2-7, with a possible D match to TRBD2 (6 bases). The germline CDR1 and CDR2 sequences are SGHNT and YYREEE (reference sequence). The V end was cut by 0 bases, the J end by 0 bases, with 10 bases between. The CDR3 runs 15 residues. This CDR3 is CASSLDSGDSYEQYF. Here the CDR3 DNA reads TGTGCCAGCAGCTTGGACTCGGGAGACTCCTACGAGCAGTACTTC.

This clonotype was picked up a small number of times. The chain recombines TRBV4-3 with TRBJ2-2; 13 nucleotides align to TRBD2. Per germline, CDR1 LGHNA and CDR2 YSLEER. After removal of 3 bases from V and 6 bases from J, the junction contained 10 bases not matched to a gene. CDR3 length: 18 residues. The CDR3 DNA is TGCGCCAGCAGCCAGGGCCGGACTAGCGGGAGTCGGGCCGGGGAGCTGTTTTTT. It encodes CASSQGRTSGSRAGELFF.

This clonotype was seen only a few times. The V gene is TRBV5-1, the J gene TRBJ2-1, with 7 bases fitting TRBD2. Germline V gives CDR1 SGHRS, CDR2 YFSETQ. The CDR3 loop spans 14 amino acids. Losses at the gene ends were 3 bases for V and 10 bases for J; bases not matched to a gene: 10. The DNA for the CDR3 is TGCGCCAGCAGCTGGGGCGGGAGAACCTACGAGCAGTTCTTC. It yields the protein CASSWGGRTYEQFF.

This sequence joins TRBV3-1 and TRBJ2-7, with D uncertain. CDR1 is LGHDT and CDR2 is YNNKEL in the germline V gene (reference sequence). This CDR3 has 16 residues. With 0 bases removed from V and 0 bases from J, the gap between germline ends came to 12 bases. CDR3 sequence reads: CASSQDRRLGSYEQYF. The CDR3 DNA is TGTGCCAGCAGCCAAGATCGTAGACTGGGCTCCTACGAGCAGTACTTC.

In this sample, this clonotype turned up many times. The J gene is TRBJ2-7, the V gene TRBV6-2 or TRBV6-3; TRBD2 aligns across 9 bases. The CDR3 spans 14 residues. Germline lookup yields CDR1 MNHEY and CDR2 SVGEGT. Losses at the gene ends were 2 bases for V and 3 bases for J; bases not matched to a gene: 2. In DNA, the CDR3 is TGTGCCAGCAGTTACCAGCGGGGGGACTACGAGCAGTACTTC. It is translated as CASSYQRGDYEQYF.

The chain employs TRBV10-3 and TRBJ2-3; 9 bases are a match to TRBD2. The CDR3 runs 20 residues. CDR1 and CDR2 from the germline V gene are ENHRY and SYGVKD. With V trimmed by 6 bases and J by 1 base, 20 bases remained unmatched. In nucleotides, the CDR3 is TGTGCCATCAGGCCCGCAGGGGTGAGCGGGAGGTTAAGAGGCACAGATACGCAGTATTTT. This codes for CAIRPAGVSGRLRGTDTQYF.

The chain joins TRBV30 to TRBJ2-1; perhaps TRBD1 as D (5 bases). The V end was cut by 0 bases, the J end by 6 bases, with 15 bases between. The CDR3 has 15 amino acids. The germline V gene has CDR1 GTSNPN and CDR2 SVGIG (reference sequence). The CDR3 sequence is CAWSVPGYRLNEQFF. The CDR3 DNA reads TGTGCCTGGAGTGTACCCGGGTACAGGCTCAATGAGCAGTTCTTC.

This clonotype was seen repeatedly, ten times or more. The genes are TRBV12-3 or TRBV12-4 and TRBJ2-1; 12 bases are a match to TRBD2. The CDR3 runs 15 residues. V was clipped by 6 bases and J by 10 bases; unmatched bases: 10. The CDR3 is CASRRLAGEPEEQFF. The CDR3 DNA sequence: TGTGCCAGCAGACGACTAGCGGGAGAGCCTGAGGAGCAGTTCTTC.

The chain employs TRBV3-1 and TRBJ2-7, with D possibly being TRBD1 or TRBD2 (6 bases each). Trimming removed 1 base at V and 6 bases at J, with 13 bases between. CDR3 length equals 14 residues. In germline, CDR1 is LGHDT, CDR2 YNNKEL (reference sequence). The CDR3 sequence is CASSQAGGAGEQYF. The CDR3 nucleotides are TGTGCCAGCAGCCAAGCCGGGGGCGCGGGCGAGCAGTACTTC.

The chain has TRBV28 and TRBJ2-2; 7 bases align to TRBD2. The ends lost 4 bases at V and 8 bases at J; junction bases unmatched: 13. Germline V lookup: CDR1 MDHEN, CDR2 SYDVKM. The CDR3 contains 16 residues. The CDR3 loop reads CASSSRTSFEPGELFF. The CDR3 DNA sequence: TGTGCCAGCAGTTCACGGACTAGTTTTGAACCTGGGGAGCTGTTTTTT. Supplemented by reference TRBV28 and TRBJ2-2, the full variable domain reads DVKVTQSSRYLVKRTGEKVFLECVQDMDHENMFWYRQDPGLGLRLIYFSYDVKMKEKGDIPEGYSVSREKKERFSLILESASTNQTSMYLCASSSRTSFEPGELFFGEGSRLTVL.

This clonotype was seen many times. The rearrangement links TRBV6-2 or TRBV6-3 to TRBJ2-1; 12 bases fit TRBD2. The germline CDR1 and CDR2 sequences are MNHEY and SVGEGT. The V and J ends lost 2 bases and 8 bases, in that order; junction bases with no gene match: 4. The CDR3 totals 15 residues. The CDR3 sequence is CASSYIGLAGHEQFF. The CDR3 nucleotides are TGTGCCAGCAGTTACATAGGACTAGCGGGGCATGAGCAGTTCTTC.

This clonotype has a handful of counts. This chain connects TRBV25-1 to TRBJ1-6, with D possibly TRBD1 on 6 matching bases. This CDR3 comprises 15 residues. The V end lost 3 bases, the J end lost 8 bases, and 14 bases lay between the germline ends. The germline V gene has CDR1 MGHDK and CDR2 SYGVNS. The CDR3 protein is CASSETGRSHSPLHF. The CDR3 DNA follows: TGTGCCAGCAGTGAGACAGGCCGTTCGCATTCACCCCTCCACTTT.

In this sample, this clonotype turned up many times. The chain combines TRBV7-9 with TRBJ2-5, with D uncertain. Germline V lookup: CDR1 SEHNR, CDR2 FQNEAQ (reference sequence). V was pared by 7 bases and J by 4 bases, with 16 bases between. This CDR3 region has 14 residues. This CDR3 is CASTGFERSETQYF. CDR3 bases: TGTGCCAGCACCGGATTCGAGAGGTCAGAGACCCAGTACTTC. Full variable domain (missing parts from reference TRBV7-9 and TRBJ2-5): DTGVSQNPRHKITKRGQNVTFRCDPISEHNRLYWYRQTLGQGPEFLTYFQNEAQLEKSRLLSDRFSAERPKGSFSTLEIQRTEQGDSAMYLCASTGFERSETQYFGPGTRLLVL.

In DNA form, the CDR3 reads TGTGCCATCAGTGAGTCCTTACAGGCAGATACGCAGTATTTT. It yields the protein CAISESLQADTQYF. V gene TRBV10-3 combines with J gene TRBJ2-3, with D maybe TRBD1 (5 bases). CDR1 and CDR2 from the germline V gene are ENHRY and SYGVKD. The CDR3 sequence is 14 residues long. V was cut by 0 bases and J by 4 bases, with 8 bases left in between.

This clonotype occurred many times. In DNA, the CDR3 is TGTGCCACCAGCCCTTCCGTTAGCGGGCCCTACGAGCAGTACTTC. Translation gives CATSPSVSGPYEQYF. V usage is TRBV12-3 or TRBV12-4 and J usage is TRBJ2-7; TRBD2 aligns across 7 bases. J was trimmed by 2 bases and V by 10 bases; bases with no gene match: 14. There are 15 residues in the CDR3.

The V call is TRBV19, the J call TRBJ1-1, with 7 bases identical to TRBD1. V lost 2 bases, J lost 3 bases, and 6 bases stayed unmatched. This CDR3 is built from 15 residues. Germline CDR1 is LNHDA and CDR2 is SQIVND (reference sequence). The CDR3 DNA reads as TGTGCCAGTAGTATATGGACCCAGGGGGACACTGAAGCTTTCTTT. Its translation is CASSIWTQGDTEAFF.

The CDR3 nucleotides read TGTGCCAGCAGCGCGACGGCCCGAAACTATGGCTACACCTTC. It translates to CASSATARNYGYTF. The chain employs TRBV7-9 and TRBJ1-2; D remains ambiguous. The ends were cut back, 5 bases at V and 2 bases at J, with 12 bases in the middle. Germline values: CDR1 SEHNR, CDR2 FQNEAQ (reference sequence). The CDR3 spans 14 residues. The whole variable domain, remainder taken from reference TRBV7-9 and TRBJ1-2, is DTGVSQNPRHKITKRGQNVTFRCDPISEHNRLYWYRQTLGQGPEFLTYFQNEAQLEKSRLLSDRFSAERPKGSFSTLEIQRTEQGDSAMYLCASSATARNYGYTFGSGTRLTVV.